This T cell receptor beta chain came from a study of CD8 T cells in Susac syndrome. When the RNA was reverse transcribed, random hexamers were used with an input of roughly 0.45 to 1 ug. TCR beta CDR3 was amplified by immunoSEQ multiplex PCR. This amplification extended across 54 Vbeta and 13 Jbeta segments. TCRdb processed the immunoSEQ multiplex PCR reads anew with MiXCR; each CDR3 protein has one entry. The sample has roughly 140,000 distinct CDR3 sequences; around 95% are singletons. CD8+ and CD4+ T cells circulating in blood were sequenced for TCR beta. The CD8+ and CD4+ T cells were isolated magnetically using a negative isolation approach, whereas the TEMRA cells were enriched by FACS. Germline V CDR1 and CDR2: GTSNPN, SVGIG (reference sequence). Trimming removed 3 bases from V and 5 bases from J; junction bases left unmatched: 15. This CDR3 contains 16 residues.

This receptor was obtained from a human donor with multiple sclerosis. Source material: CD8+ T cells from PBMCs. This chain links TRBV30 with TRBJ1-1, with TRBD1 matching 7 bases. In nucleotides, the CDR3 is TGTGCCTGGAGCGACAGACAGGGTGCTTTAGGTACTGAAGCTTTCTTT. This encodes CAWSDRQGALGTEAFF.